This T cell receptor beta chain emerged from a study of CD8 T cells in ankylosing spondylitis. The study's findings and limits: Seven to nine highly homologous variants formed a TCR beta motif that appeared characteristic of ankylosing spondylitis blood. Earlier literature documents some of the motif variants in reactive arthritis synovial fluid and blood. The authors found the disease-linked clones to be CD8+ and relatively rare in peripheral blood.

Trimming removed 5 bases at V and 9 bases at J, with 23 bases between. The CDR3 sequence is 16 residues long. Quantitative barcoded 5'-RACE was used to prepare TCR beta libraries. TCRdb re-called the 5' RACE reads with MiXCR, one entry per CDR3 protein. The table includes fewer than 650,000 distinct CDR3 sequences, about 13% detected once. Remarks on this clonotype: Its antigen is unidentified.

This receptor was identified in a male donor with ankylosing spondylitis. The sequenced sample consisted of blood, either unsorted or a sorted T cell fraction (not recorded which). V gene TRBV12-3 or TRBV12-4 combines with J gene TRBJ1-5, with a weak D call TRBD1 (5 bases). CDR3 DNA sequence: TGTGCCAGCAGTCCTCTCCGGGGGGGGTCAGGACGGCCCCAGCATTTT. Its translation: CASSPLRGGSGRPQHF.